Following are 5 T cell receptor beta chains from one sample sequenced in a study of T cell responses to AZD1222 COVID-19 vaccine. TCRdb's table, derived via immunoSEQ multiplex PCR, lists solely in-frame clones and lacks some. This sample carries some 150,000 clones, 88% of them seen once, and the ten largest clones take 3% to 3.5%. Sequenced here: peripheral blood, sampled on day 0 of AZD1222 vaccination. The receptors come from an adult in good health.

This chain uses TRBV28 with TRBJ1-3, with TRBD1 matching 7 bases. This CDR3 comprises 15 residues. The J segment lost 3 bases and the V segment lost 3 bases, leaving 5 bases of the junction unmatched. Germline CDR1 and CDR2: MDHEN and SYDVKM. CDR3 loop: CASSFPTGSGNTIYF. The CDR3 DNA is TGTGCCAGCAGTTTCCCGACAGGGAGTGGAAACACCATATATTTT.

In DNA, the CDR3 is TGTGCCATCAGTGATGGGTCGAACACTGAAGCTTTCTTT. The encoded protein is CAISDGSNTEAFF. The J gene is TRBJ1-1, the V gene TRBV10-3, with D uncertain. The germline V gene encodes CDR1 ENHRY and CDR2 SYGVKD. This CDR3 comprises 13 residues. Trimming took 3 bases from V and 1 from J, leaving 6 bases between them.

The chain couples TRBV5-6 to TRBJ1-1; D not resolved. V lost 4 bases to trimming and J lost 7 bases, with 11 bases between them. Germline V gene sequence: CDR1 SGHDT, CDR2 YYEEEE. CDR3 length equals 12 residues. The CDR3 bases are TGTGCCAGCAGCCCTGGGCCCGGTGAAGCTTTCTTT. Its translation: CASSPGPGEAFF. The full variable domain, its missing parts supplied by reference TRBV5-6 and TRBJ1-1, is DAGVTQSPTHLIKTRGQQVTLRCSPKSGHDTVSWYQQALGQGPQFIFQYYEEEERQRGNFPDRFSGHQFPNYSSELNVNALLLGDSALYLCASSPGPGEAFFGQGTRLTVV.

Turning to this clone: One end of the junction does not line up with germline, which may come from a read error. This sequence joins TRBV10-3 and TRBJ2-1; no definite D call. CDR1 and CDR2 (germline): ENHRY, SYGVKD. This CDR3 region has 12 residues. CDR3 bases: TGTGCCATCAGTGACTCCAACAATGAGCAGTTCTTC. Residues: CAISDSNNEQFF.

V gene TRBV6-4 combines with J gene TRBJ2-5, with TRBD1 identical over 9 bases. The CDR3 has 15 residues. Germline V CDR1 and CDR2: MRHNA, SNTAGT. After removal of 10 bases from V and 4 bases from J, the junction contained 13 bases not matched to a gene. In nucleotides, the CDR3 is TGTGCCAACCTCTTCGGGACAGGGCAGGGAGAGACCCAGTACTTC. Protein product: CANLFGTGQGETQYF.